This passage covers 15 T cell receptor beta chains from one sample sequenced in a study of blood T cell repertoires in COVID-19. TCRdb's table, derived via immunoSEQ multiplex PCR, lists solely in-frame clones and lacks some. The sample yields approximately 92,000 clones, roughly 84% seen once. Source material: peripheral blood. The receptor set was obtained from a man aged 65-85 years with active or convalescent COVID-19.

The CDR3 is CASSHSPDRGVQWPQHF. In DNA form, the CDR3 reads TGCGCCAGCAGCCATTCCCCGGACAGGGGGGTACAGTGGCCCCAGCATTTT. The rearrangement joins TRBV4-1 to TRBJ1-5; 10 bases match TRBD1. Looked up from germline, CDR1 is MGHRA and CDR2 is YSYEKL. The CDR3 contains 17 residues. Losses at the gene ends were 3 bases for V and 9 bases for J; bases not matched to a gene: 14.

As to this clone: The identical CDR3 is also encoded by other nucleotide sequences in the sample. This sequence joins TRBV28 and TRBJ1-5; no definite D call. Germline-derived CDR1 and CDR2 are MDHEN and SYDVKM. The V gene lost 1 base and the J gene lost 6 bases, with 4 bases spanning the gap. The CDR3 extends over 12 amino acids. CDR3 sequence reads: CASSLSGQPQHF. Here the CDR3 DNA reads TGTGCCAGCAGTTTATCCGGTCAGCCCCAGCATTTT.

The chain couples TRBV6-1 to TRBJ2-2; TRBD1 might be the D (6 bases). The germline V gene has CDR1 MNHNS and CDR2 SASEGT. V was cut by 0 bases and J by 8 bases, with 7 bases left in between. The CDR3 consists of 13 residues. CDR3 residues: CASSEADRGELFF. In DNA, the CDR3 is TGTGCCAGCAGTGAAGCAGACAGGGGGGAGCTGTTTTTT.

The rearrangement joins TRBV2 to TRBJ2-1; TRBD2 aligns across 10 bases. CDR1 is SNHLY, CDR2 FYNNEI, per germline. CDR3 length: 14 amino acids. With V trimmed by 4 bases and J by 5 bases, 2 bases remained unmatched. The CDR3 spells CASSALAGNNEQFF. In DNA, the CDR3 is TGTGCCAGCAGTGCACTAGCGGGGAACAATGAGCAGTTCTTC.

The V gene is TRBV5-3, the J gene TRBJ1-1, with D tentatively TRBD1 (6 bases). TRBV5-3 is known as an ORF, though its function is uncertain. Deletions cut 5 bases from V and 7 bases from J, with 24 bases between. This CDR3 has 16 amino acids. DNA of the CDR3: TGTGCCAGAAGTTCCCAGGGGCCACGGCCGCCAGGTGAAGCTTTCTTT. It specifies CARSSQGPRPPGEAFF.

Note on this clone: The junction does not match germline at one end; this may be a read error. The V gene is TRBV7-7, the J gene TRBJ2-2; 7 bases agree with TRBD2. There are 15 residues in the CDR3. From germline, CDR1 is SSHAT and CDR2 FNYEAQ (reference sequence). This CDR3 reads CASSRVIAGPGELFF. In DNA form, the CDR3 reads TGTGCTAGCAGCCGCGTGATAGCGGGCCCCGGGGAGCTGTTTTTT.

The V and J genes are TRBV21-1 and TRBJ2-1; the D call TRBD2 from the table was never checked on the DNA. TRBV21-1 is termed a pseudogene. The CDR3 is 15 residues long. The chain's CDR3 is CASSKPGSLRCEQFF. For the CDR3, the DNA is TGTGCCAGCAGCAAGCCGGGGTCGCTCCGATGTGAGCAGTTCTTC.

This chain connects TRBV7-9 to TRBJ2-1; 7 nucleotides agree with TRBD1. This CDR3 contains 18 residues. CDR1 and CDR2 (germline): SEHNR, FQNEAQ (reference sequence). The V gene end was trimmed by 2 bases and the J gene end by 1 base; junction bases not matched to a gene: 11. The CDR3, as DNA: TGTGCCAGCAGCTTATTGGGGCAGGGGGATCAATCCTACAATGAGCAGTTCTTC. As protein: CASSLLGQGDQSYNEQFF.

The chain uses TRBV11-3 and TRBJ2-1; TRBD2 aligns across 13 bases. The CDR3 runs 17 residues. CDR1 and CDR2 from the germline V gene are SGHNT and YENEEA. After removal of 5 bases from V and 4 bases from J, the junction contained 8 bases not matched to a gene. The CDR3 region is CASSRRTSGGPYNEQFF. DNA for the CDR3: TGTGCCAGCAGCCGACGGACTAGCGGGGGCCCGTACAATGAGCAGTTCTTC.

The chain couples TRBV28 to TRBJ1-1; maybe TRBD1 (5 bases). Trimming pared 4 bases from V and 6 bases from J, leaving 15 bases between. There are 14 residues in the CDR3. Per germline, CDR1 MDHEN and CDR2 SYDVKM. CDR3 protein: CASSSPGGVPEAFF. As DNA, the CDR3 is TGTGCCAGCAGTTCCCCCGGGGGGGTACCTGAAGCTTTCTTT. The whole variable domain, filled in from reference TRBV28 and TRBJ1-1, reads DVKVTQSSRYLVKRTGEKVFLECVQDMDHENMFWYRQDPGLGLRLIYFSYDVKMKEKGDIPEGYSVSREKKERFSLILESASTNQTSMYLCASSSPGGVPEAFFGQGTRLTVV.

The chain recombines TRBV5-1 with TRBJ2-7; D possibly corresponds to TRBD1 (6 bases). There are 14 residues in the CDR3. The V end lost 0 bases, the J end lost 2 bases, and 9 bases lay between the germline ends. Germline-derived CDR1 and CDR2 are SGHRS and YFSETQ. CDR3 residues: CASSLGGQTYEQYF. The CDR3 DNA follows: TGCGCCAGCAGCTTGGGTGGACAGACCTACGAGCAGTACTTC.

V and J are TRBV7-9 and TRBJ2-2; D call uncertain. V lost 5 bases, J lost 4 bases, and 5 bases lay in between. Germline V gives CDR1 SEHNR, CDR2 FQNEAQ (reference sequence). The CDR3 is 12 amino acids. The CDR3, as DNA: TGTGCCAGCAGCCGTTTCACCGGGGAGCTGTTTTTT. Amino acid sequence: CASSRFTGELFF.

V gene TRBV28 combines with J gene TRBJ1-3, with 7 bases identical to TRBD1. V lost 6 bases to trimming and J lost 2 bases; unmatched junction nucleotides: 10. The CDR3 spans 16 residues. Germline lookup yields CDR1 MDHEN and CDR2 SYDVKM. CDR3 sequence: CASRGTETGTGNTIYF. The CDR3 coding sequence is TGTGCCAGCAGGGGAACCGAGACAGGGACTGGAAACACCATATATTTT. The full variable domain, with the rest looked up from reference TRBV28 and TRBJ1-3, is DVKVTQSSRYLVKRTGEKVFLECVQDMDHENMFWYRQDPGLGLRLIYFSYDVKMKEKGDIPEGYSVSREKKERFSLILESASTNQTSMYLCASRGTETGTGNTIYFGEGSWLTVV.

This chain uses TRBV7-2 with TRBJ2-5; a possible D gene is TRBD2 (5 bases). Trimming took 9 bases from V and 4 from J, leaving 15 bases between them. This CDR3 has 13 amino acids. Germline V gives CDR1 SGHTA, CDR2 FQGNSA. CDR3 sequence reads: CASTPSGGETQYF. CDR3 coding DNA: TGTGCCAGTACCCCGTCAGGAGGAGAGACCCAGTACTTC.

The chain carries TRBV7-2 and TRBJ1-2; 9 bases agree with TRBD1. The CDR3 sequence is 15 residues long. V shed 1 base and J 4 bases; nucleotides not matched to a gene: 4. Looked up from germline, CDR1 is SGHTA and CDR2 is FQGNSA. CDR3 nucleotide sequence: TGTGCCAGCAGCTTAGGAACAGGGGGCATCTATGGCTACACCTTC. Translation gives CASSLGTGGIYGYTF.